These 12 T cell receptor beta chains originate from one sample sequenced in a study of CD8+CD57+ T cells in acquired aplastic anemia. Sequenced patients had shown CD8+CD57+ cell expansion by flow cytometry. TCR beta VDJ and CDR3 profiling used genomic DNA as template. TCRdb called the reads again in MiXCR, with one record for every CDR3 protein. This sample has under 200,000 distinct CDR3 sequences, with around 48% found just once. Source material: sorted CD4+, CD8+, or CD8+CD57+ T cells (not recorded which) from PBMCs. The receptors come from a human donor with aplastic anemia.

DNA of the CDR3: TGTGCCGTTGACAGGGGGGACACCGGGGAGCTGTTTTTT. Translation gives CAVDRGDTGELFF. The chain recombines TRBV10-3 with TRBJ2-2; 9 nucleotides line up with TRBD1. Germline CDR1 is ENHRY and CDR2 is SYGVKD. Trimming cost V 11 bases and J 3 bases; bases outside gene matches: 4. This CDR3 spans 13 amino acids.

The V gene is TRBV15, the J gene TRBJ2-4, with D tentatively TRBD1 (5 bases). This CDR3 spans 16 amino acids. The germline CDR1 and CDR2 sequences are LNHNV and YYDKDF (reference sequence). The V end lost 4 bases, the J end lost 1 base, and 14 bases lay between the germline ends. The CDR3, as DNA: TGTGCCACCAGCATAACAGGCATGGGGGCCAAAAACATTCAGTACTTC. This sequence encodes CATSITGMGAKNIQYF. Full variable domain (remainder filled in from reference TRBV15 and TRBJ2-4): DAMVIQNPRYQVTQFGKPVTLSCSQTLNHNVMYWYQQKSSQAPKLLFHYYDKDFNNEADTPDNFQSRRPNTSFCFLDIRSPGLGDTAMYLCATSITGMGAKNIQYFGAGTRLSVL.

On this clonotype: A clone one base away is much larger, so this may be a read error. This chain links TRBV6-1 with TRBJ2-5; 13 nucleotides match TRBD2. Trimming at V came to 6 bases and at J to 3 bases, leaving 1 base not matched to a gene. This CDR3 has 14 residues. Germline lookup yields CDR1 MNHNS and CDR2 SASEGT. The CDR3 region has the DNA TGTGCCAGCAGGGGGACTAGCGGGAAAGAGACCCAGTACTTC. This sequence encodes CASRGTSGKETQYF.

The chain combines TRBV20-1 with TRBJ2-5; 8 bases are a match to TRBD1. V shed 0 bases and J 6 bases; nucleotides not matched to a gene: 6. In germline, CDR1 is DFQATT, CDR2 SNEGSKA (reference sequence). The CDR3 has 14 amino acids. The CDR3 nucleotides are TGCAGTGCTAGAGAGGGACAGGTTGTGAAGACCCAGTACTTC. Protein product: CSAREGQVVKTQYF.

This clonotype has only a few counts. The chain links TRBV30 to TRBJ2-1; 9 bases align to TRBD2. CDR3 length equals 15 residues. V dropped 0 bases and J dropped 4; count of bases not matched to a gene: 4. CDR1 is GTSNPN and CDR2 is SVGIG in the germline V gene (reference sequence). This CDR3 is CAWSVAGGGYNEQFF. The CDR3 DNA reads TGTGCCTGGAGTGTTGCGGGAGGGGGTTACAATGAGCAGTTCTTC. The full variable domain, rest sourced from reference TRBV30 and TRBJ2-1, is SQTIHQWPATLVQPVGSPLSLECTVEGTSNPNLYWYRQAAGRGLQLLFYSVGIGQISSEVPQNLSASRPQDRQFILSSKKLLLSDSGFYLCAWSVAGGGYNEQFFGPGTRLTVL.

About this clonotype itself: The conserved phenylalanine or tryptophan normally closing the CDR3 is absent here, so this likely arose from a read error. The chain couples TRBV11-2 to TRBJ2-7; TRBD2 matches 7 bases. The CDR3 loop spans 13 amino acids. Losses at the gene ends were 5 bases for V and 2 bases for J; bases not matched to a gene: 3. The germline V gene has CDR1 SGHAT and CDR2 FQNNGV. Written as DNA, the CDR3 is TGTGCCAGCAGCGGGACTACCGCCTACGAGCAGTACTAC. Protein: CASSGTTAYEQYY.

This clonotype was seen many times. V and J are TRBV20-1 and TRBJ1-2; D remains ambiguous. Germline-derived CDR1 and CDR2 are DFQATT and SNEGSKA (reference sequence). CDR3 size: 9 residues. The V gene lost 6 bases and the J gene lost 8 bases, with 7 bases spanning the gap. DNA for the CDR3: TGCAGTGCAGGGCAGGGCTACACCTTC. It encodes CSAGQGYTF.

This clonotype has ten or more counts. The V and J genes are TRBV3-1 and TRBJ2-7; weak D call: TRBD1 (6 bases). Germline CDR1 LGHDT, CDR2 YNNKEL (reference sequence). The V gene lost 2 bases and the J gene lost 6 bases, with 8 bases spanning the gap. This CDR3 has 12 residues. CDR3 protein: CASSQQGREQYF. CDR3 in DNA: TGTGCCAGCAGCCAACAGGGGCGCGAGCAGTACTTC.

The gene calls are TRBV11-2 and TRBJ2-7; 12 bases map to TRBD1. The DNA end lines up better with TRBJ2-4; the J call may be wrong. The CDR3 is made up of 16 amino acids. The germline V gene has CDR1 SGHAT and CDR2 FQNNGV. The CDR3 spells CASSQYPGQGANIQYF. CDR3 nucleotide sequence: TGTGCCAGCAGCCAGTACCCGGGACAGGGGGCAAACATTCAGTACTTC.

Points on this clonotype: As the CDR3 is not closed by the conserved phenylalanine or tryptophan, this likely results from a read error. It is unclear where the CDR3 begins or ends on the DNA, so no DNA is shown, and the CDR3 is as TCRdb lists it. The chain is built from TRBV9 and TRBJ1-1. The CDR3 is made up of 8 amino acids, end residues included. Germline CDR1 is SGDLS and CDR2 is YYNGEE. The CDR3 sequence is CASSVSSA.

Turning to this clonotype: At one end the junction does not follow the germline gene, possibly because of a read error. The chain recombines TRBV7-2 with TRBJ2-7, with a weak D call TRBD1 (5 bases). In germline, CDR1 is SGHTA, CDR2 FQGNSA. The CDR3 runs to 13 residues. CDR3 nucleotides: TGCGCCAGCAGCTTCGACAGACTTGGCGTGCAGTACTTC. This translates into CASSFDRLGVQYF.

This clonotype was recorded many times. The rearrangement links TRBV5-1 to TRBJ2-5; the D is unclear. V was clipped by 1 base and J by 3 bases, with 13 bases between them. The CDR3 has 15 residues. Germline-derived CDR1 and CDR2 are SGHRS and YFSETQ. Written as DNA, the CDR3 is TGCGCCAGCAGCTTGCGGACGGTGAACAAAGAGACCCAGTACTTC. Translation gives CASSLRTVNKETQYF.